The 15 T cell receptor beta chains below were found in one sample sequenced in a study of T cells after posttransplantation cyclophosphamide. Treatment was busulfan-fludarabine conditioning, a marrow graft, and cyclophosphamide on days +3 and +4. Profiled with immunoSEQ multiplex PCR; TCRdb holds only in-frame clones, not every one. Counted here are tens of thousands of clones, 70% to 90% occurring once; the ten biggest clones make up around 10%. The material was PBMCs, obtained after allogeneic stem cell transplant with posttransplant cyclophosphamide. The receptors originated from a female patient between 30 and 39 years old who received an allogeneic stem cell transplant from an unrelated donor, was CMV-positive, and had no GVHD. Some of the T cells may derive from the graft donor.

The chain employs TRBV29-1 and TRBJ1-2; 8 positions match TRBD1. Germline V gives CDR1 SQVTM, CDR2 ANQGSEA. The CDR3 runs 16 residues. Trimming removed 0 bases from V and 8 bases from J; junction bases left unmatched: 14. This chain's CDR3 is CSVEDVRTGRLKGYTF. CDR3 bases: TGCAGCGTTGAAGATGTACGGACAGGGCGGTTAAAAGGCTACACCTTC.

The rearrangement joins TRBV6-5 to TRBJ2-2; 7 nucleotides align to TRBD2. Germline V gene sequence: CDR1 MNHEY, CDR2 SVGAGI. J gave up 6 bases and V 7 bases, and 8 bases lay outside the gene matches. The CDR3 consists of 14 residues. The CDR3 coding sequence is TGTGCCAGCACCGGACTAGTTGGTCCCGGGGAGCTGTTTTTT. This sequence encodes CASTGLVGPGELFF.

The genes are TRBV7-2 and TRBJ2-6; 7 positions agree with TRBD1. Germline loops: CDR1 SGHTA, CDR2 FQGNSA. The CDR3 is made up of 15 amino acids. The junction had 5 bases not matched to a gene; V was cut back by 5 bases and J by 4 bases. The chain's CDR3 is CASSPTGPGANVLTF. CDR3 coding DNA: TGTGCCAGCAGCCCGACAGGGCCAGGGGCCAACGTCCTGACTTTC.

The chain joins TRBV9 to TRBJ2-5; 10 bases agree with TRBD2. The CDR3 is 16 residues long. The J segment lost 5 bases and the V segment lost 1 base, leaving 8 bases of the junction unmatched. The germline gives CDR1 SGDLS, CDR2 YYNGEE. The CDR3 sequence: CASSVHERGGSETQYF. CDR3 coding DNA: TGTGCCAGCAGCGTACACGAGCGGGGGGGCAGTGAGACCCAGTACTTC.

This sequence joins TRBV7-9 and TRBJ1-2; TRBD1 matches at 9 bases. J was trimmed by 6 bases and V by 5 bases; bases with no gene match: 4. This CDR3 spans 13 amino acids. Germline V gene data show CDR1 as SEHNR and CDR2 as FQNEAQ (reference sequence). This CDR3 is CASSPTGGNGYTF. In nucleotides, the CDR3 is TGTGCCAGCAGCCCGACAGGGGGTAATGGCTACACCTTC.

CDR3 in amino acids: CASSLDYGSTDTQYF. The CDR3 DNA is TGTGCCAGCAGCTTAGATTACGGGAGCACAGATACGCAGTATTTT. The chain combines TRBV11-2 with TRBJ2-3, with D unresolved. The CDR3 has 15 amino acids. Trimming removed 0 bases from V and 0 bases from J, with 7 bases in between. CDR1 and CDR2 (germline): SGHAT, FQNNGV. The entire variable domain, with the rest obtained from reference TRBV11-2 and TRBJ2-3, is as follows: EAGVAQSPRYKIIEKRQSVAFWCNPISGHATLYWYQQILGQGPKLLIQFQNNGVVDDSQLPKDRFSAERLKGVDSTLKIQPAKLEDSAVYLCASSLDYGSTDTQYFGPGTRLTVL.

The chain carries TRBV19 and TRBJ2-7, with D unresolved. Germline CDR1 reads LNHDA; CDR2 reads SQIVND (reference sequence). The CDR3 length is 13 residues. Trimming left V 4 bases short and J 5 bases short, with 12 bases between. The CDR3 loop is CASSTSPLNEQYF. DNA of the CDR3: TGTGCCAGTAGTACCTCCCCCCTTAACGAGCAGTACTTC.

The chain combines TRBV25-1 with TRBJ1-4; 7 nucleotides agree with TRBD1. V shed 6 bases and J 8 bases; nucleotides not matched to a gene: 3. Germline values: CDR1 MGHDK, CDR2 SYGVNS. This CDR3 has 12 amino acids. The CDR3 coding sequence is TGTGCCAGCAGGGACAGGCGGGAAAAACTGTTTTTT. It encodes CASRDRREKLFF.

The chain recombines TRBV19 with TRBJ2-2; tentatively, D is TRBD1 (5 bases). This CDR3 has 15 residues. Germline values: CDR1 LNHDA, CDR2 SQIVND (reference sequence). V was pared by 4 bases and J by 5 bases, with 14 bases between. The CDR3 region is CASSTGRQGTGELFF. The CDR3 nucleotides read TGTGCCAGTAGTACCGGACGGCAGGGTACCGGGGAGCTGTTTTTT.

The chain couples TRBV7-9 to TRBJ1-1; D is possibly TRBD1 (6 bases). Trimming pared 5 bases from V and 7 bases from J, leaving 17 bases between. This CDR3 has 14 amino acids. Germline assignment: CDR1 SEHNR and CDR2 FQNEAQ (reference sequence). CDR3 DNA: TGTGCCAGCAGCCCAACAGGGCTTAACGGTGAAGCTTTCTTT. Residues: CASSPTGLNGEAFF.

V gene TRBV14 combines with J gene TRBJ1-1; D unclear. Trimming left V 7 bases short and J 3 bases short, with 18 bases between. CDR1 SGHDN and CDR2 FVKESK come from the germline V gene. This CDR3 is built from 15 residues. Here the CDR3 reads CASTPQYALYTEAFF. The DNA for the CDR3 is TGTGCCAGCACTCCACAATACGCTCTCTACACTGAAGCTTTCTTT. Filled out from reference TRBV14 and TRBJ1-1, the complete variable domain reads EAGVTQFPSHSVIEKGQTVTLRCDPISGHDNLYWYRRVMGKEIKFLLHFVKESKQDESGMPNNRFLAERTGGTYSTLKVQPAELEDSGVYFCASTPQYALYTEAFFGQGTRLTVV.

The CDR3 region is CASAGGRVSEAFF. Here the CDR3 DNA reads TGTGCTAGTGCGGGGGGCCGAGTTTCTGAAGCTTTCTTT. J is TRBJ1-1 and V is TRBV12-5, with a tentative D call TRBD1 (6 bases). V was shortened by 7 bases and J by 6 bases, with 15 bases between the two germline ends. CDR3 length: 13 residues. Germline values: CDR1 LGHNT, CDR2 FRNRAP. Full variable domain (outside the CDR3, taken from reference TRBV12-5 and TRBJ1-1): DARVTQTPRHKVTEMGQEVTMRCQPILGHNTVFWYRQTMMQGLELLAYFRNRAPLDDSGMPKDRFSAEMPDATLATLKIQPSEPRDSAVYFCASAGGRVSEAFFGQGTRLTVV.

The chain couples TRBV7-9 to TRBJ2-1; 8 bases map to TRBD1. CDR1 and CDR2 (germline): SEHNR, FQNEAQ (reference sequence). The CDR3 is made up of 15 amino acids. V was pared by 2 bases and J by 4 bases, with 4 bases of the junction left unmatched. CDR3 loop: CASSLNQGAYNEQFF. CDR3 coding DNA: TGTGCCAGCAGCTTAAATCAGGGGGCTTACAATGAGCAGTTCTTC.

This clone was seen a handful of times. The chain links TRBV4-1 to TRBJ1-1; D possibly corresponds to TRBD1 (5 bases). CDR3 length: 14 amino acids. Germline CDR1 is MGHRA and CDR2 is YSYEKL. V was pared by 6 bases and J by 4 bases, with 15 bases between. CDR3 in amino acids: CASRGTLRSTEAFF. The CDR3 DNA follows: TGCGCCAGCAGGGGGACTCTAAGGAGCACTGAAGCTTTCTTT.

The rearrangement uses TRBV13 and TRBJ1-1, with D hard to call. Trimming removed 8 bases at V and 2 bases at J, with 18 bases between. This CDR3 is built from 15 residues. Germline CDR1 PRHDT, CDR2 FYEKMQ (reference sequence). DNA for the CDR3: TGTGCCAGCGCTCCCACGCGGGGTCCCAACACTGAAGCTTTCTTT. It yields the protein CASAPTRGPNTEAFF.